These T cell receptor beta chains were read from a single sample in a study of cytomegalovirus exposure and HLA in healthy donors. Using immunoSEQ multiplex PCR, the repertoire was profiled, and TCRdb retains in-frame clones only, with some absent. The data hold around 69,000 clones, with less than 75% observed a single time. The material sequenced was PBMCs. These receptors all stem from a man aged 40-55 years in good health and CMV-seropositive. The CDR3 runs from the conserved cysteine through the conserved F or W. The D gene is left open where the match is weak. Not every row has a clone size; where given, it reads once, few, many or a size class.

D | J | V | size | CDR3 | DNA
TRBD1 | TRBJ1-2 | TRBV5-1 | . | CASSHGQGGGSYGYTF | TGCGCCAGCAGCCACGGACAGGGGGGAGGTAGCTATGGCTACACCTTC
. | TRBJ2-3 | TRBV6-1 | . | CASSEGRSSGDTQYF | TGTGCCAGCAGTGAAGGACGTTCGAGCGGGGATACGCAGTATTTT
TRBD1 | TRBJ2-6 | TRBV5-1 | . | CASSLAGTASGANVLTF | TGCGCCAGCAGCTTGGCCGGGACAGCCTCTGGGGCCAACGTCCTGACTTTC
TRBD1 | TRBJ1-5 | TRBV6-1 | few | CASTHETGGGQPQHF | TGTGCCAGCACACACGAAACAGGGGGGGGGCAGCCCCAGCATTTT
. | TRBJ1-1 | TRBV20-1 | once | CRVHGNTEAFF | TGCAGGGTTCACGGGAACACTGAAGCTTTCTTT
. | TRBJ2-2 | TRBV5-4 | . | CASSLQGFYTGELFF | TGTGCCAGCAGCTTGCAGGGGTTTTACACCGGGGAGCTGTTTTTT
. | TRBJ2-1 | TRBV6-1 | . | CASKWGGGNNEQFF | TGTGCCAGCAAGTGGGGGGGCGGAAACAATGAGCAGTTCTTC
TRBD1 | TRBJ1-3 | TRBV6-6 | . | CASSYDWDRAGNTIYF | TGTGCCAGCAGTTACGACTGGGACAGGGCGGGAAACACCATATATTTT
. | TRBJ2-5 | TRBV7-2 | . | CASSAYGETQYF | TGTGCCAGCAGCGCTTACGGAGAGACCCAGTACTTC
TRBD2 | TRBJ2-2 | TRBV9 | . | CASSSNPSGRAPTGELFF | TGTGCCAGCAGCTCCAACCCTAGCGGGAGGGCCCCCACCGGGGAGCTGTTTTTT
. | TRBJ1-2 | TRBV2 | . | CASSEGRDTYGYTF | TGTGCCAGCAGTGAAGGCCGGGACACCTATGGCTACACCTTC
. | TRBJ2-2 | TRBV5-1 | . | CASSLVVNTGELFF | TGCGCCAGCAGCTTGGTCGTCAACACCGGGGAGCTGTTTTTT
TRBD1 | TRBJ2-7 | TRBV28 | . | CASTLPGQGAYEQYF | TGTGCCAGTACCCTTCCGGGACAGGGGGCTTACGAGCAGTACTTC
TRBD1 | TRBJ1-4 | TRBV5-4 | . | CASSPGGGAGNEKLFF | TGTGCCAGCAGCCCGGGAGGGGGCGCGGGTAATGAAAAACTGTTTTTT
TRBD2 | TRBJ2-7 | TRBV5-8 | . | CASSLAGTSGTTYEQYF | TGTGCCAGCAGCTTGGCCGGGACTAGCGGGACCACCTACGAGCAGTACTTC
. | TRBJ1-2 | TRBV7-6 | . | CASSLGGSDRYGYTF | TGTGCCAGCAGCTTAGGAGGCAGCGACCGTTATGGCTACACCTTC
. | TRBJ1-1 | TRBV6-5 | . | CASSDITRVVAFF | TGTGCCAGCAGCGACATCACGAGGGTGGTAGCTTTCTTT
. | TRBJ2-1 | TRBV2 | . | CATRTSSYNEQFF | TGTGCCACCCGGACTTCCTCCTACAATGAGCAGTTCTTC
TRBD1 | TRBJ1-5 | TRBV28 | . | CASITGESNQPQHF | TGTGCCAGCATCACAGGGGAGAGCAATCAGCCCCAGCATTTT
TRBD2 | TRBJ2-1 | TRBV7-3 | . | CASGLSGNSYNEQFF | TGTGCCAGCGGCCTTAGCGGGAACTCCTACAATGAGCAGTTCTTC
. | TRBJ1-1 | TRBV4-1 | few | CASSQDRGGQAEAFF | TGCGCCAGCAGCCAAGATCGCGGCGGGCAGGCTGAAGCTTTCTTT
TRBD2 | TRBJ2-1 | TRBV7-3 | . | CASSSGLAGYNEQFF | TGTGCCAGCAGCTCCGGACTAGCGGGATACAATGAGCAGTTCTTC
. | TRBJ2-2 | TRBV15 | few | CATSRREIGTGELFF | TGTGCCACCAGCAGACGGGAGATCGGCACCGGGGAGCTGTTTTTT
. | TRBJ1-5 | TRBV11-2 | . | CASSLEWSQPQHF | TGTGCCAGCAGCCTTGAGTGGAGTCAGCCCCAGCATTTT
TRBD1 | TRBJ1-1 | TRBV11-2 | . | CASSLGPGQGATEAFF | TGTGCCAGCAGCTTAGGCCCGGGACAGGGGGCCACTGAAGCTTTCTTT
. | TRBJ1-2 | TRBV9 | . | CASSVESGNYGYTF | TGTGCCAGCAGCGTAGAATCAGGGAACTATGGCTACACCTTC
TRBD1 | TRBJ1-5 | TRBV11-2 | . | CASSYDGQENQPQHF | TGTGCCAGCAGCTACGACGGACAGGAGAATCAGCCCCAGCATTTT
. | TRBJ1-2 | TRBV11-1 | few | CASSPGTYGYTF | TGTGCCAGCAGCCCAGGGACATATGGCTACACCTTC
TRBD2 | TRBJ2-7 | TRBV10-3 | few | CAISAGTSAYEQYF | TGTGCCATCAGTGCCGGGACTAGCGCCTACGAGCAGTACTTC
. | TRBJ1-5 | TRBV28 | . | CASSSRVDQPQHF | TGTGCCAGCAGTTCCAGGGTGGATCAGCCCCAGCATTTT
TRBD1 | TRBJ1-5 | TRBV2 | . | CASSPRTGSNQPQHF | TGTGCCAGCAGTCCCCGGACAGGGAGCAATCAGCCCCAGCATTTT
. | TRBJ2-5 | TRBV27 | once | CASSLTGTSVGTQYF | TGTGCCAGCAGTTTAACCGGGACTTCGGTCGGGACCCAGTACTTC
. | TRBJ1-4 | TRBV7-9 | . | CASESENEGKLFF | TGTGCCAGCGAATCCGAGAATGAGGGAAAACTGTTTTTT
. | TRBJ1-5 | TRBV19 | . | CASSRTQGANQPQHF | TGTGCCAGTAGTAGAACCCAAGGGGCGAACCAGCCCCAGCATTTT
. | TRBJ1-1 | TRBV4-3 | . | CASSLGQMNTEAFF | TGCGCCAGCAGCCTTGGACAGATGAACACTGAAGCTTTCTTT
. | TRBJ1-1 | TRBV27 | . | CASSFFAGLNTEAFF | TGTGCCAGCAGTTTTTTTGCAGGGTTGAACACTGAAGCTTTCTTT
. | TRBJ1-1 | TRBV18 | . | CASSRREGEAFF | TGTGCCAGCTCACGCAGGGAAGGCGAAGCTTTCTTT
. | TRBJ1-1 | TRBV18 | . | CASSPGGADTEAFF | TGTGCCAGCTCACCAGGGGGCGCGGACACTGAAGCTTTCTTT
TRBD1 | TRBJ1-2 | TRBV6-5 | once | CASSYSSHRGNYGYTF | TGTGCCAGCAGTTACTCGTCTCACAGGGGGAACTATGGCTACACCTTC
. | TRBJ2-4 | TRBV4-1 | . | CASSLTGTKNIQYF | TGCGCCAGCAGCCTCACAGGGACCAAAAACATTCAGTACTTC
TRBD1 | TRBJ2-7 | TRBV5-5 | few | CASSSSGTGGLEQYF | TGTGCCAGCAGCTCCTCCGGGACAGGGGGCCTCGAGCAGTACTTC
TRBD1 | TRBJ2-2 | TRBV2 | . | CASSEFRGRVTGELFF | TGTGCCAGCAGTGAATTCAGGGGGCGCGTCACCGGGGAGCTGTTTTTT
. | TRBJ2-2 | TRBV14 | . | CASSQDAGANGELFF | TGTGCCAGCAGCCAAGATGCGGGGGCTAACGGGGAGCTGTTTTTT
. | TRBJ2-2 | TRBV7-7 | . | CASSLVANTGELFF | TGTGCTAGCAGCTTAGTAGCGAACACCGGGGAGCTGTTTTTT
. | TRBJ2-1 | TRBV19 | . | CASSITGMARYEQFF | TGTGCCAGTAGTATTACAGGGATGGCTAGGTATGAGCAGTTCTTC
TRBD1 | TRBJ1-2 | TRBV5-1 | . | CASSSQNTGTGTNYGYTF | TGCGCCAGCAGCTCACAAAATACGGGGACAGGAACTAACTATGGCTACACCTTC
. | TRBJ2-5 | TRBV12-5 | . | CASGLGNGETQYF | TGTGCTAGTGGTTTGGGCAACGGGGAGACCCAGTACTTC
. | TRBJ1-5 | TRBV2 | . | CASRSDTYSNQPQHF | TGTGCCAGCAGATCTGACACTTATAGCAATCAGCCCCAGCATTTT
. | TRBJ1-5 | TRBV19 | . | CASSIGGVGPNQPQHF | TGTGCCAGTAGTATCGGGGGGGTCGGTCCCAATCAGCCCCAGCATTTT
. | TRBJ1-1 | TRBV6-1 | . | CASTLTEDTEAFF | TGTGCCAGCACCTTGACCGAGGACACTGAAGCTTTCTTT
TRBD2 | TRBJ2-1 | TRBV2 | . | CASSEVLLAGGRNEQFF | TGTGCCAGCAGTGAAGTCCTACTAGCGGGAGGTAGGAATGAGCAGTTCTTC
TRBD2 | TRBJ2-3 | TRBV7-6 | . | CASSLRPAGEQYF | TGTGCCAGCAGCTTAAGGCCAGCGGGGGAGCAGTATTTT
TRBD1 | TRBJ1-2 | TRBV9 | . | CASSTPDRGYGYTF | TGTGCCAGCAGCACCCCGGACAGGGGCTATGGCTACACCTTC
TRBD1 | TRBJ1-2 | TRBV4-2 | . | CASSHRLSGTGSDGYTF | TGTGCCAGCAGCCACCGTCTTTCCGGGACAGGGAGCGATGGCTACACCTTC